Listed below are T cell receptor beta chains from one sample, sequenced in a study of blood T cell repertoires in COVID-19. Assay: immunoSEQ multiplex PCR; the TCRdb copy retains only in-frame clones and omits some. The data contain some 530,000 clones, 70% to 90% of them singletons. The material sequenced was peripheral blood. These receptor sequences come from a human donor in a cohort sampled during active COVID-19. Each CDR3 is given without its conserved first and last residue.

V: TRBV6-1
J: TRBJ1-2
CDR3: ASSEGEGVNYGYT

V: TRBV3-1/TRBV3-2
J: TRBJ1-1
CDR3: ASSHRTGAVVTF

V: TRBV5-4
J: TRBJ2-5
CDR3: ASSLPSETQY

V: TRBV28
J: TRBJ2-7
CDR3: ASSERGSYEQY

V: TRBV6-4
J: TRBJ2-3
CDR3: ASSRDRGDDTQY

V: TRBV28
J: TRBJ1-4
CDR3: ASSLGGGNEKLF

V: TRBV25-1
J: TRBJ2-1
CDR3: ASSGSSGRGPHNEQF

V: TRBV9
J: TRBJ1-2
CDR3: ASSPPGAPHYGYT

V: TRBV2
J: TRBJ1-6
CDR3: ASSQSGGENSPLH

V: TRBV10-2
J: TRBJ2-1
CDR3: ASSPSGFSYNEQF

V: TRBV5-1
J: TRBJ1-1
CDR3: ASSVLGAVNTEAF

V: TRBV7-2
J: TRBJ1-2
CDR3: ASSLVSTAYGYT

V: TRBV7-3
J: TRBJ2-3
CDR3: ASSLGLATDTQY

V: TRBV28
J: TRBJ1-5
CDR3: ASSSDRGEYSNQPQH

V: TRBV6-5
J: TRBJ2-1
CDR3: ASKQARSSDEQF

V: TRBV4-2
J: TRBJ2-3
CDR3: ASSQDPGADTQY

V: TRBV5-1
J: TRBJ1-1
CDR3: ASSLGAEMGEAF

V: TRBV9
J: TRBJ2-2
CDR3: ASSVATGLAGARATGELF

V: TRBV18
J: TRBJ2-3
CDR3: ASSPPTYAQGRIADTQY

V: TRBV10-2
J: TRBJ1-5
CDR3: ASSQYSNQPQH

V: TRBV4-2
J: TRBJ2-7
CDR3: ASSAAGGSYEQY

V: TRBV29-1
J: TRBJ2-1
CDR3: SAREGGNAYNEQF

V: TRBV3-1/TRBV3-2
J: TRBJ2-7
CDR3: ASSQAIREQY

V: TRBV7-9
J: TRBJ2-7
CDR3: ASSSRLAGGISEQY

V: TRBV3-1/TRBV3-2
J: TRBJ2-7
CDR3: ASSQAGTSGIGRQY

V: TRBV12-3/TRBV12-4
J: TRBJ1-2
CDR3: ASSLGLPYGYT

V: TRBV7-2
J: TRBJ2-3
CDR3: ASSLALRDRGADTQY

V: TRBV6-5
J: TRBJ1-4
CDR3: ASSNAGQSNEKLF

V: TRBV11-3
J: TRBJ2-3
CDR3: ASSSRLAGADTQY

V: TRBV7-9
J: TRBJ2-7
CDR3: ASSYGQAASYEQY

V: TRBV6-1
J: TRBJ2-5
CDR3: ASRSQGAEETQY

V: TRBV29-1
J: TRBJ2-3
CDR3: SVSRGLEADTQY

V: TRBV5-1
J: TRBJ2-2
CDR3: ASRWTVHEGGELF

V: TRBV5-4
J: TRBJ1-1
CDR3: ASSVGTGVLTEAF

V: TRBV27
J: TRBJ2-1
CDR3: ASTDLGLAGGLEQF

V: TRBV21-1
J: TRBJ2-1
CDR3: ASSKGAGGPRYNEQF

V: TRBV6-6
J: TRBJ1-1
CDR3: ASSRLSGSADTEAF

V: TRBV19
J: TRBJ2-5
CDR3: ASRRTGQETQY

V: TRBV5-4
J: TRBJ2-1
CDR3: ASSLSAGGEGNEQF

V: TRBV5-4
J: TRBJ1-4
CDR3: ASSSKGTTNEKLF

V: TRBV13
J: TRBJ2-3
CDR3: ASSLETRSDTQY

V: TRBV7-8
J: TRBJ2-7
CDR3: ASSSLSAANSYEQY

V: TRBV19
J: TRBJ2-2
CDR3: ASRDRGNTGELF

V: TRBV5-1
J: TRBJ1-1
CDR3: ASSWSSTANTEAF

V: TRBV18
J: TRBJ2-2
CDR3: ASSQPLPGQGTGELF

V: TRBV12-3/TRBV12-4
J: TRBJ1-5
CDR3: ASSFDRNQPQH

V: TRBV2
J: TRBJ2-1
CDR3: ASSEPRTSGSVNEQF

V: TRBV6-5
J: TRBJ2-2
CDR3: ASSYQSRGWTGELF

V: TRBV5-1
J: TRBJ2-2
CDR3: ASSSMAANTGELF

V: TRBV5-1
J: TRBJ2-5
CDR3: ASSLVGQWETQY